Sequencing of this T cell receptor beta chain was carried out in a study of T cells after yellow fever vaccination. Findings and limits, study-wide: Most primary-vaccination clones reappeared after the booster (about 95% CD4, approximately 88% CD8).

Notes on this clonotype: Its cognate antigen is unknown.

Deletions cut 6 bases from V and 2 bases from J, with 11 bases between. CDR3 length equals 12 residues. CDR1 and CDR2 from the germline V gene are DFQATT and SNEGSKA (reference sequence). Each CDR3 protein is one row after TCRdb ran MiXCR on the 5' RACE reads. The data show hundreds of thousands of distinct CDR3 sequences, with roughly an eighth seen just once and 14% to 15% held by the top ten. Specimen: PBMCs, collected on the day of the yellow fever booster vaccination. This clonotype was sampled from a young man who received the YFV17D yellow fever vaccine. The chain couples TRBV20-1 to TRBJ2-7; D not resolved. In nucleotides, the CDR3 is TGCAGTGCCGCGAAGACAACCTACGAGCAGTACTTC. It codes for CSAAKTTYEQYF.